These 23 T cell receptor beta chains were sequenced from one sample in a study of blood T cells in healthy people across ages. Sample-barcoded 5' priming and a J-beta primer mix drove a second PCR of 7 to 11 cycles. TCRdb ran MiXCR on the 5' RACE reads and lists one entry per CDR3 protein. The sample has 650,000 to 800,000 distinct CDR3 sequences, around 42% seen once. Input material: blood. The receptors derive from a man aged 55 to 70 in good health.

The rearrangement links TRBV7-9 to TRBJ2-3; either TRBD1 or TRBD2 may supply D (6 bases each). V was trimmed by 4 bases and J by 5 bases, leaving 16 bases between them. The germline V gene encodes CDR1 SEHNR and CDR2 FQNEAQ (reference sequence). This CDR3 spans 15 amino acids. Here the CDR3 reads CASSYRAGQGDTQYF. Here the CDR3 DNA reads TGTGCCAGCAGCTACAGGGCGGGGCAGGGAGATACGCAGTATTTT.

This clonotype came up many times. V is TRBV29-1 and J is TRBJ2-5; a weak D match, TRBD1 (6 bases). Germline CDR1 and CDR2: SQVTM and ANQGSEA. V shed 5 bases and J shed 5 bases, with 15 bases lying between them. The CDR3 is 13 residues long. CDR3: CSVLRGSGETQYF. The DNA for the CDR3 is TGCAGCGTTCTGAGGGGGTCGGGCGAGACCCAGTACTTC.

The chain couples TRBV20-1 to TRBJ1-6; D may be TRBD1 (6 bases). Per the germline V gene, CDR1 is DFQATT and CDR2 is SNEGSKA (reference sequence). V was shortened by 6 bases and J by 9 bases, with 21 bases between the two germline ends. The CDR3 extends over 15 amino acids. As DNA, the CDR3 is TGCAGTGCCAAAGCCCCACAGGGCACCTTTTCACCCCTCCACTTT. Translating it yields CSAKAPQGTFSPLHF.

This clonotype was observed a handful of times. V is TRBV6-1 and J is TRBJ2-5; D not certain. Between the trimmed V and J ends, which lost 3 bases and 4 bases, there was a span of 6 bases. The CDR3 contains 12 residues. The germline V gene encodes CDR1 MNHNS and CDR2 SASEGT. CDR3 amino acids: CASSDSGETQYF. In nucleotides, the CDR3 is TGTGCCAGCAGTGACTCGGGAGAGACCCAGTACTTC.

The CDR3 DNA is TGTGCCAGCAGTTACTCGCTGACAGGGGTTCCGTACTTC. Translated, it gives CASSYSLTGVPYF. This rearrangement joins TRBV6-5 to TRBJ2-7; 8 nucleotides line up with TRBD1. Germline loops: CDR1 MNHEY, CDR2 SVGAGI. There are 13 residues in the CDR3. The ends lost 0 bases at V and 12 bases at J; junction bases unmatched: 7.

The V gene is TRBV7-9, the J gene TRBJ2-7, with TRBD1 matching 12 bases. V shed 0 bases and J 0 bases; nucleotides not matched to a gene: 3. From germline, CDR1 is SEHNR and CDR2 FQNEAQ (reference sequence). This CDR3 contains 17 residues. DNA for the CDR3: TGTGCCAGCAGCTTAGCCGGGACAGGGGGCCTCTCCTACGAGCAGTACTTC. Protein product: CASSLAGTGGLSYEQYF.

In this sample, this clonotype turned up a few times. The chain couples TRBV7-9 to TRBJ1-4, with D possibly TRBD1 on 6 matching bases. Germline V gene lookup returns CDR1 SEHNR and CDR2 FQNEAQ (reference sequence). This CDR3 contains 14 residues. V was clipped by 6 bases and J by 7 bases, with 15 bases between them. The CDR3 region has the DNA TGTGCCAGCAGTAAACAGGGAAGTAGTGAAAAACTGTTTTTT. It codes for CASSKQGSSEKLFF.

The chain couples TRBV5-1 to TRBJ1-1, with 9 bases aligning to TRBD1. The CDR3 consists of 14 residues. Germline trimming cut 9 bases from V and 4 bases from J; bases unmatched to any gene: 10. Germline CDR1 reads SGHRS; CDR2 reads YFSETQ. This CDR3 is CATKTGGAGTEAFF. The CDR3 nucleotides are TGCGCCACCAAAACAGGGGGCGCGGGCACTGAAGCTTTCTTT.

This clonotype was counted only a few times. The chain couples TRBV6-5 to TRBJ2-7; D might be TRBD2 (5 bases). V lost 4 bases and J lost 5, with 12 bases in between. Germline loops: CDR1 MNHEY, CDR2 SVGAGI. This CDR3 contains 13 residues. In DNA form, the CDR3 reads TGTGCCAGCAGTTTCCTTCGGGGAGACGAGCAGTACTTC. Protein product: CASSFLRGDEQYF.

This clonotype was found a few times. CDR3: CASRPQRALQDYEQYF. The DNA for the CDR3 is TGTGCCAGCAGACCCCAGCGTGCGCTCCAAGACTACGAGCAGTACTTC. The rearrangement uses TRBV6-6 and TRBJ2-7, with D uncertain. The V end lost 6 bases, the J end lost 3 bases, and 21 bases lay between the germline ends. Germline V lookup: CDR1 MNHNY, CDR2 SVGAGI (reference sequence). The CDR3 has 16 amino acids.

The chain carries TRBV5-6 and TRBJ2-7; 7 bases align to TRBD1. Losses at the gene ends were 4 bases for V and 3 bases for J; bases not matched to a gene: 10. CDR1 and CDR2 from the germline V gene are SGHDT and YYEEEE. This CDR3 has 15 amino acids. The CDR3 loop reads CASSHDLGQSYEQYF. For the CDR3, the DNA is TGTGCCAGCAGCCACGACCTGGGACAGAGCTACGAGCAGTACTTC.

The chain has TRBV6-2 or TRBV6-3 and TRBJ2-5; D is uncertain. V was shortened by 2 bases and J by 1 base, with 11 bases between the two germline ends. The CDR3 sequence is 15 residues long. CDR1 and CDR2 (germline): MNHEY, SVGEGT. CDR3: CASSYPGTIQETQYF. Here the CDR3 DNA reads TGTGCCAGCAGTTACCCGGGTACTATCCAAGAGACCCAGTACTTC.

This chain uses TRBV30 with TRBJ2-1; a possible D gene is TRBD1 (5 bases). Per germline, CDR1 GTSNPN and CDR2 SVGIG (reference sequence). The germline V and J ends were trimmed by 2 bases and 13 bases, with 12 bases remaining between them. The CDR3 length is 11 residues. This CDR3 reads CAWSITGDQFF. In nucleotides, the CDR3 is TGTGCCTGGAGTATAACAGGTGATCAGTTCTTC.

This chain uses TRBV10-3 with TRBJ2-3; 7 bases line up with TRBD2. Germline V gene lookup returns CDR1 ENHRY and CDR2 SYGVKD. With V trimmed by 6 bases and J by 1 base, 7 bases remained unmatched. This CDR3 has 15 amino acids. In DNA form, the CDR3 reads TGTGCCATCAGCCCATACACTAGCGGCACAGATACGCAGTATTTT. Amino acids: CAISPYTSGTDTQYF.

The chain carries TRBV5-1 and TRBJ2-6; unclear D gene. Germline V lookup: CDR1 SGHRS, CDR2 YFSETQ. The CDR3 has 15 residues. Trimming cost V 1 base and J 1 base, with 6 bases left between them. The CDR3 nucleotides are TGCGCCAGCAGCTTGCTACAGTCTGGGGCCAACGTCCTGACTTTC. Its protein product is CASSLLQSGANVLTF.

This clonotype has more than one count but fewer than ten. The CDR3 loop reads CASWEGPYGYTF. CDR3 DNA: TGTGCCAGCTGGGAGGGCCCCTATGGCTACACCTTC. This rearrangement joins TRBV6-1 to TRBJ1-2; D is undetermined. The ends were cut back, 8 bases at V and 4 bases at J, with 11 bases in the middle. The CDR3 is made up of 12 amino acids. Germline values: CDR1 MNHNS, CDR2 SASEGT.

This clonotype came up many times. CDR3 nucleotide sequence: TGTGCCAGCAGCTTTCAGCAGGGCGTCCAGTACTTC. It translates to CASSFQQGVQYF. V is TRBV5-5 and J is TRBJ2-5, with D perhaps matching TRBD1 (5 bases). The CDR3 totals 12 residues. V was trimmed by 2 bases and J by 10 bases, leaving 12 bases between them. Germline CDR1 is SGHKS and CDR2 is YYEKEE (reference sequence).

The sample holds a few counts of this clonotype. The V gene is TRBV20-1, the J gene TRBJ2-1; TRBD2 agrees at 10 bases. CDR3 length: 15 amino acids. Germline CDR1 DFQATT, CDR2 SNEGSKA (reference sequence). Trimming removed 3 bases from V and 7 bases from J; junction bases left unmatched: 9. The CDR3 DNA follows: TGCAGTGCTAGGAGCGGTAGCGGGGGGAGGAATGAGCAGTTCTTC. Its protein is CSARSGSGGRNEQFF.

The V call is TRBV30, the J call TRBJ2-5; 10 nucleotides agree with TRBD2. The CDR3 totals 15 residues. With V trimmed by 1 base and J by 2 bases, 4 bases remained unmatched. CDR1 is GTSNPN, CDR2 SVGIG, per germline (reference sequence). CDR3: CAWSEGSGGQETQYF. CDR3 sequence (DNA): TGTGCCTGGAGTGAGGGTAGCGGGGGGCAAGAGACCCAGTACTTC.

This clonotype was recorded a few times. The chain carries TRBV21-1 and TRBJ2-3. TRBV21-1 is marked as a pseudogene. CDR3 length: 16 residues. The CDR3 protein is CASRRQKGYRTDTQYF. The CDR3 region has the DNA TGTGCCAGCAGAAGACAAAAAGGGTACAGGACAGATACGCAGTATTTT.

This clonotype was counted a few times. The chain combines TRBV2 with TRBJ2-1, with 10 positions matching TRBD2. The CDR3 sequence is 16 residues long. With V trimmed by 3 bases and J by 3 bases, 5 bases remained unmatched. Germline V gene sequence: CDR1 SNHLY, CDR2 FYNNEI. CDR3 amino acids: CASSDRTSGVYNEQFF. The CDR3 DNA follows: TGTGCCAGCAGTGATAGAACTAGCGGGGTCTACAATGAGCAGTTCTTC.

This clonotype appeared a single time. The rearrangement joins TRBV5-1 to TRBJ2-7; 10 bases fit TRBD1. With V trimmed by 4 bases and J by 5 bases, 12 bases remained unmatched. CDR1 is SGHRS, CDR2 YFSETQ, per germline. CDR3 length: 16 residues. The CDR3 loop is CASSAGQGPEVDEQYF. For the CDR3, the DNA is TGCGCCAGCAGCGCGGGACAGGGGCCGGAGGTGGACGAGCAGTACTTC.

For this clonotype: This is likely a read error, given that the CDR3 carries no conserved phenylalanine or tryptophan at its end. The CDR3 loop is CASSDRTGVGEQFV. The CDR3 region has the DNA TGTGCCAGCAGTGATCGAACAGGGGTGGGTGAGCAGTTCGTC. The rearrangement links TRBV6-6 to TRBJ2-1; 7 bases are shared with TRBD1. CDR3 size: 14 residues. The germline V gene has CDR1 MNHNY and CDR2 SVGAGI (reference sequence). V shed 5 bases, J shed 9 bases, and the junction held 10 bases outside the gene matches.